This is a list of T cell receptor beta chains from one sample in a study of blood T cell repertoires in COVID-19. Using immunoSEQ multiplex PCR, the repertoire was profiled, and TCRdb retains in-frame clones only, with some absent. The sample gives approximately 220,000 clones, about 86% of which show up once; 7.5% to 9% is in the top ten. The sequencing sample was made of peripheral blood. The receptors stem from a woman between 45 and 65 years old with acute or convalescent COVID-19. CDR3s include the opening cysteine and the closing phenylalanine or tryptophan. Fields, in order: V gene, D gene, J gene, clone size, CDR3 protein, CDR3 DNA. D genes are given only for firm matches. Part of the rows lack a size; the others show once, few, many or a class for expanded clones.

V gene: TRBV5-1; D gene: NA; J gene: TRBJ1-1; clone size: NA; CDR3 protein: CASTVQVGVNTEAFF; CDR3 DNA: TGCGCCAGCACCGTTCAAGTCGGGGTAAACACTGAAGCTTTCTTT
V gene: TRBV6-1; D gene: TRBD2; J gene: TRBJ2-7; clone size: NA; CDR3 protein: CASSEAVGFGLAGYEQYF; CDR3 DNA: TGTGCCAGCAGTGAGGCGGTGGGTTTTGGACTAGCGGGCTACGAGCAGTACTTC
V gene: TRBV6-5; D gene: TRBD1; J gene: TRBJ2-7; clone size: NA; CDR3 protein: CASSLTGGREQYF; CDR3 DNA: TGTGCCAGCAGTTTGACAGGGGGCCGCGAGCAGTACTTC
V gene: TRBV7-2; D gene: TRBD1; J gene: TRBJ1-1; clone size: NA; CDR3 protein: CASSQGQGGAEAFF; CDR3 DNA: TGTGCCAGCAGCCAAGGACAGGGGGGGGCTGAAGCTTTCTTT
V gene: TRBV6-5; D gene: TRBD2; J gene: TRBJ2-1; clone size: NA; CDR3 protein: CASSSPRGGGYNEQFF; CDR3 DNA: TGTGCCAGCAGTTCCCCCCGGGGGGGCGGATACAATGAGCAGTTCTTC
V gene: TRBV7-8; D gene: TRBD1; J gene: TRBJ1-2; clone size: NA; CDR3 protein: CASSERDRAANYGYTF; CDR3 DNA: TGTGCCAGCAGCGAACGGGACAGGGCCGCTAACTATGGCTACACCTTC
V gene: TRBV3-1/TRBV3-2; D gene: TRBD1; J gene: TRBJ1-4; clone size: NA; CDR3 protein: CASSRTTGGADEKLFF; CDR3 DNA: TGTGCCAGCAGCCGCACCACAGGGGGCGCCGATGAAAAACTGTTTTTT
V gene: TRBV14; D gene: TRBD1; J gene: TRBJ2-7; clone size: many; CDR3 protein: CASSLRTGLAYEQYF; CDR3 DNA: TGTGCCAGCAGCCTCCGGACAGGGTTAGCCTACGAGCAGTACTTC
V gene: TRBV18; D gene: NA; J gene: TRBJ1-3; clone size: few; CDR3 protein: CASSPGPGDGNTIYF; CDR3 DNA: TGTGCCAGCTCACCCGGACCGGGGGATGGAAACACCATATATTTT
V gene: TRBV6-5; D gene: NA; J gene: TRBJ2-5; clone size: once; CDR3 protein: CASSYSAGRGETQYF; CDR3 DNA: TGTGCCAGCAGTTACTCGGCCGGTCGGGGAGAGACCCAGTACTTC
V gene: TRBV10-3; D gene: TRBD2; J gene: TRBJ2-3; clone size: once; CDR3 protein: CAIRKGLAGGDTQYF; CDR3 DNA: TGTGCCATCAGGAAGGGACTAGCGGGAGGAGATACGCAGTATTTT
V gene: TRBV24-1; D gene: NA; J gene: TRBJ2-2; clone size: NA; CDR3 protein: CATSDQRTANTGELFF; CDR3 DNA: TGTGCCACCAGTGATCAAAGGACAGCGAACACCGGGGAGCTGTTTTTT
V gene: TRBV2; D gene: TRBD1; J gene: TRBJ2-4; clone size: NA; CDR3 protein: CASSQDRGTNIQYF; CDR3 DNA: TGTGCCAGCAGCCAGGACAGGGGAACAAACATTCAGTACTTC
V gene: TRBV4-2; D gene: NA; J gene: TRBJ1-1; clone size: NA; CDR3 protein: CASSLELTGTEAFF; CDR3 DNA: TGTGCCAGCAGCCTTGAACTCACAGGGACTGAAGCTTTCTTT
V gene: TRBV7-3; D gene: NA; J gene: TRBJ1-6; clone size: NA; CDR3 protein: CASSLMPGPNSPLHF; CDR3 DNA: TGTGCCAGCAGCTTAATGCCAGGGCCAAATTCACCCCTCCACTTT
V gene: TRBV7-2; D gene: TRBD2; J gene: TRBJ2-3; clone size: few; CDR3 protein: CASSLARASGSPDTQYF; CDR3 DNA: TGTGCCAGCAGCTTAGCGCGGGCTAGCGGGAGCCCCGATACGCAGTATTTT
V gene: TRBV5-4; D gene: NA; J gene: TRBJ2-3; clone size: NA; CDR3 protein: CASSLVGQRRLTDTQYF; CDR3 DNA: TGTGCCAGCAGCTTGGTAGGCCAGCGGCGACTTACAGATACGCAGTATTTT
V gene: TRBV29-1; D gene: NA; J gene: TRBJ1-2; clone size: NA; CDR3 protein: CSVLGQGSLTYGYTF; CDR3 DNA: TGCAGCGTATTAGGGCAGGGTTCCCTTACGTATGGCTACACCTTC
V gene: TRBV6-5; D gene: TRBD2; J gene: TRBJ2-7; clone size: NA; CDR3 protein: CAGPGTSGRLYEQYF; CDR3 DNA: TGTGCCGGCCCTGGGACTAGCGGGAGGCTATACGAGCAGTACTTC
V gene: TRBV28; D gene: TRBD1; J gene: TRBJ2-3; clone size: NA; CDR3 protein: CASSFATGQEDTQYF; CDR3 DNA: TGTGCCAGCAGTTTCGCGACAGGGCAGGAAGATACGCAGTATTTT
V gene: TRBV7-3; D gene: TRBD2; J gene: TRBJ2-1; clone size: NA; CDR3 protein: CASSTGGGVDEQFF; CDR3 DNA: TGTGCCAGCAGCACGGGGGGTGGCGTGGATGAGCAGTTCTTC
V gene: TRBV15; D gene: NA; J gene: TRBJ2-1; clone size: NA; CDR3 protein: CATSRGHAIEQFF; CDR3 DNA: TGTGCCACCAGCAGAGGACATGCGATTGAGCAGTTCTTC
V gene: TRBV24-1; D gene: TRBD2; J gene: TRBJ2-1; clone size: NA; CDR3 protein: CATSDVGLAAYNEQFF; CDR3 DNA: TGTGCCACCAGTGACGTGGGACTAGCGGCCTACAATGAGCAGTTCTTC
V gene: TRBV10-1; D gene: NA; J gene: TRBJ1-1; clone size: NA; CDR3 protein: CASSESFSWGTKTIMNTEAFF; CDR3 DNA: TGCGCCAGCAGTGAGTCATTTTCGTGGGGGACAAAGACTATCATGAACACTGAAGCTTTCTTT
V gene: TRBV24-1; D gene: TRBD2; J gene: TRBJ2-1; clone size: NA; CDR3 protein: CATSGRTAGVNEQFF; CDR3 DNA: TGTGCCACCAGTGGCCGTACAGCGGGAGTCAATGAGCAGTTCTTC
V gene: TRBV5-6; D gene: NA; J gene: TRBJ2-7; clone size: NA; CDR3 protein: CASSLIQFTGTRISYEQYF; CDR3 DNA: TGTGCCAGCAGCTTGATCCAATTTACAGGGACCCGAATCTCCTACGAGCAGTACTTC
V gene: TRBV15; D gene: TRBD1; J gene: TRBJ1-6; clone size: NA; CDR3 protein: CATRQGASYNSPLHF; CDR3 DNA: TGTGCCACCAGACAGGGGGCGTCCTATAATTCACCCCTCCACTTT